This T cell receptor beta chain derives from a study of control samples from healthy donors and cancer patients. Profiled with immunoSEQ multiplex PCR; TCRdb holds only in-frame clones, not every one. The sample has tens of thousands of clones, about 90% seen once. Germline CDR1 LGHNA, CDR2 YSLEER. This CDR3 has 16 amino acids. Trimming at V came to 0 bases and at J to 10 bases, leaving 11 bases not matched to a gene. The chain is built from TRBV4-3 and TRBJ2-1; 8 nucleotides line up with TRBD2. Material for sequencing was PBMCs. The receptor was isolated from a man aged 50 to 60 with head and neck cancer. Written as DNA, the CDR3 is TGCGCCAGCAGCCAAGACCCGAGCGGGGGTCTCCGAGAGCAGTTCTTC. It yields the protein CASSQDPSGGLREQFF.